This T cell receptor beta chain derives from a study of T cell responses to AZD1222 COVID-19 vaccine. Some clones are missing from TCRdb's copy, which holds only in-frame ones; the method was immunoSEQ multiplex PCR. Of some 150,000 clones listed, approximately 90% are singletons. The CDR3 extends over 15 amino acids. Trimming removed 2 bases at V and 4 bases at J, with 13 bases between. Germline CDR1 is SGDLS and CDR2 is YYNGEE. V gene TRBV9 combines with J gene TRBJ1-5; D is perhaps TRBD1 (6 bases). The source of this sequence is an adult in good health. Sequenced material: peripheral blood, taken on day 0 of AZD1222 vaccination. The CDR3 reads CASSVGALGNQPQHF. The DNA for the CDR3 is TGTGCCAGCAGCGTGGGGGCTTTAGGGAATCAGCCCCAGCATTTT.